This TCR beta chain was obtained from a study of blood T cell repertoires in COVID-19. Looking at the study overall: Some COVID-19 samples were acute and others convalescent; all came from the United States, Italy and Spain. T cells, B-cell-depleted T cells, or PBMCs provided the cDNA or gDNA that served as material.

The CDR3 runs 19 residues. Per the germline V gene, CDR1 is SGHRS and CDR2 is YFSETQ. The V and J ends lost 0 bases and 0 bases, in that order; junction bases with no gene match: 14. The authors' processing: Estimation of nucleated cell counts was performed using reference gene primer amplification. Clones were sequenced by immunoSEQ multiplex PCR, and TCRdb holds only the in-frame ones, with some missing. V and J calls and clone size are given by that table; D and trimming were obtained from the DNA. Found here are 130,000 to 150,000 clones, around nine tenths of them singletons; the top ten hold approximately 2.5%.

This chain joins TRBV5-1 and TRBJ1-1, with 7 bases matching TRBD1. Sequenced sample: peripheral blood. The TCR originated in a human donor in a cohort sampled during active COVID-19. Written as DNA, the CDR3 is TGCGCCAGCAGCTTGGGGGCAGGGGGGCCTGCCGGCATGAACACTGAAGCTTTCTTT. Its translation is CASSLGAGGPAGMNTEAFF.